One TCR beta chain is described in this entry. This sample was included in a study of cytomegalovirus exposure and HLA in healthy donors. The PCR was carried out with 60 Vbeta primers and 13 Jbeta primers. Generated by immunoSEQ multiplex PCR, the TCRdb table keeps only in-frame clones and is missing some. The sample consists of more than 110,000 clones, approximately 70% of them appearing once. The CDR3 totals 13 residues. J gave up 9 bases and V 10 bases, and 10 bases lay outside the gene matches. Germline CDR1 and CDR2: MNHEY and SMNVEV (reference sequence). V is TRBV27 and J is TRBJ2-1; 9 bases are a match to TRBD2. The receptor comes from a woman aged 55-70 years in good health and CMV-seropositive. Source material: PBMCs. The CDR3 bases are TGTGCCACCCGTAGCGGGAGAGTAGGTGAGCAGTTCTTC. Protein product: CATRSGRVGEQFF.